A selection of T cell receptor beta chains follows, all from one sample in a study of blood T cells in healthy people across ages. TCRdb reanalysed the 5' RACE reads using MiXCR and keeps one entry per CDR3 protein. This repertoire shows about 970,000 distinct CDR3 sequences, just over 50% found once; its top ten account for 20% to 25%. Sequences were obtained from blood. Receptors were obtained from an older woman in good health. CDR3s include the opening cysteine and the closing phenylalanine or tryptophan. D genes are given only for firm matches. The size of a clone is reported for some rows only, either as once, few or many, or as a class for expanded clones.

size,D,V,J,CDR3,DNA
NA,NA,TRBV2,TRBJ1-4,CASTFLGGGNEKLFF,TGTGCCAGCACCTTCCTCGGGGGAGGTAATGAAAAACTGTTTTTT
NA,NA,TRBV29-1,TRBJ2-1,CSGTRGTYNEQFF,TGCAGCGGGACTCGAGGGACCTACAATGAGCAGTTCTTC
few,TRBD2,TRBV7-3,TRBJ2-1,CASSFTGTSAVNEQFF,TGTGCCAGCAGCTTCACCGGGACTAGCGCCGTCAATGAGCAGTTCTTC
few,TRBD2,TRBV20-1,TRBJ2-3,CSGRASGRDTQYF,TGCAGTGGCCGGGCTAGCGGGAGAGATACGCAGTATTTT
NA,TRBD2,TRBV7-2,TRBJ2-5,CASSLFVTSEETQYF,TGTGCCAGCAGCTTATTTGTGACTAGCGAGGAGACCCAGTACTTC
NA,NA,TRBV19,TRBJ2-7,CASSVISGHRSYNEQYF,TGTGCCAGTAGTGTCATTTCGGGCCACCGGTCCTACAATGAGCAGTACTTC
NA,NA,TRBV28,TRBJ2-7,CASTPLPGTSYEQYF,TGTGCCAGCACCCCGCTGCCGGGGACAAGCTACGAGCAGTACTTC
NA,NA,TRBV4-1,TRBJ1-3,CASSQLGAAGNTIYF,TGCGCCAGCAGCCAACTAGGGGCAGCAGGAAACACCATATATTTT
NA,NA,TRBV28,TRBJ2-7,CASGNEQYF,TGTGCCAGCGGCAACGAGCAGTACTTC
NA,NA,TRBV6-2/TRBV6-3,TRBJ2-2,CASSYSISSVETGELFF,TGTGCCAGCAGTTACTCGATAAGTTCTGTCGAGACCGGGGAGCTGTTTTTT
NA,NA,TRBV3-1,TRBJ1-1,CASSQEGQRWYTEAFF,TGTGCCAGCAGCCAAGAGGGGCAGAGGTGGTACACTGAAGCTTTCTTT
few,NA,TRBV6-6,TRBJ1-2,CASSYSREPGYTF,TGTGCCAGCAGTTACTCTCGAGAGCCAGGCTACACCTTC
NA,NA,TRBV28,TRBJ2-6,CASKSRGSFGANVLTF,TGTGCCAGCAAGTCAAGGGGGAGCTTTGGGGCCAACGTCCTGACTTTC
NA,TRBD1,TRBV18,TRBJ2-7,CASSYLELGQNYEQYF,TGTGCCAGCTCCTACCTCGAGCTGGGACAGAACTACGAGCAGTACTTC
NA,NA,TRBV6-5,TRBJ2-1,CASSYSLGERFNEQFF,TGTGCCAGCAGTTACTCGTTGGGGGAGAGGTTTAATGAGCAGTTCTTC
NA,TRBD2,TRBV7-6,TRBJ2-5,CASSQKTSGSYNEQYF,TGTGCCAGCAGCCAAAAGACTAGCGGCTCCTACAATGAGCAGTACTTC
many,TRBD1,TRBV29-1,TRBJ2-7,CSAGQGRSYEQYF,TGCAGCGCCGGACAGGGTCGTTCCTACGAGCAGTACTTC
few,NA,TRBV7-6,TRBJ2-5,CASSLALRGEETQYF,TGTGCCAGCAGCTTAGCGCTCAGGGGCGAGGAGACCCAGTACTTC
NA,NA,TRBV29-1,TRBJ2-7,CSVLDLTWGLSDEQYF,TGCAGCGTTTTAGACTTGACCTGGGGTTTATCCGACGAGCAGTACTTC
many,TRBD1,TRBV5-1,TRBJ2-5,CASSLDWTGGGQTQYF,TGCGCCAGCAGCTTGGACTGGACAGGGGGCGGACAGACCCAGTACTTC
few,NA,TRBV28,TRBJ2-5,CASSTTGQETQYF,TGTGCCAGCAGTACCACAGGGCAAGAGACCCAGTACTTC
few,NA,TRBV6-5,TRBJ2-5,CASSYGNQETQYF,TGTGCCAGCAGTTATGGTAACCAAGAGACCCAGTACTTC